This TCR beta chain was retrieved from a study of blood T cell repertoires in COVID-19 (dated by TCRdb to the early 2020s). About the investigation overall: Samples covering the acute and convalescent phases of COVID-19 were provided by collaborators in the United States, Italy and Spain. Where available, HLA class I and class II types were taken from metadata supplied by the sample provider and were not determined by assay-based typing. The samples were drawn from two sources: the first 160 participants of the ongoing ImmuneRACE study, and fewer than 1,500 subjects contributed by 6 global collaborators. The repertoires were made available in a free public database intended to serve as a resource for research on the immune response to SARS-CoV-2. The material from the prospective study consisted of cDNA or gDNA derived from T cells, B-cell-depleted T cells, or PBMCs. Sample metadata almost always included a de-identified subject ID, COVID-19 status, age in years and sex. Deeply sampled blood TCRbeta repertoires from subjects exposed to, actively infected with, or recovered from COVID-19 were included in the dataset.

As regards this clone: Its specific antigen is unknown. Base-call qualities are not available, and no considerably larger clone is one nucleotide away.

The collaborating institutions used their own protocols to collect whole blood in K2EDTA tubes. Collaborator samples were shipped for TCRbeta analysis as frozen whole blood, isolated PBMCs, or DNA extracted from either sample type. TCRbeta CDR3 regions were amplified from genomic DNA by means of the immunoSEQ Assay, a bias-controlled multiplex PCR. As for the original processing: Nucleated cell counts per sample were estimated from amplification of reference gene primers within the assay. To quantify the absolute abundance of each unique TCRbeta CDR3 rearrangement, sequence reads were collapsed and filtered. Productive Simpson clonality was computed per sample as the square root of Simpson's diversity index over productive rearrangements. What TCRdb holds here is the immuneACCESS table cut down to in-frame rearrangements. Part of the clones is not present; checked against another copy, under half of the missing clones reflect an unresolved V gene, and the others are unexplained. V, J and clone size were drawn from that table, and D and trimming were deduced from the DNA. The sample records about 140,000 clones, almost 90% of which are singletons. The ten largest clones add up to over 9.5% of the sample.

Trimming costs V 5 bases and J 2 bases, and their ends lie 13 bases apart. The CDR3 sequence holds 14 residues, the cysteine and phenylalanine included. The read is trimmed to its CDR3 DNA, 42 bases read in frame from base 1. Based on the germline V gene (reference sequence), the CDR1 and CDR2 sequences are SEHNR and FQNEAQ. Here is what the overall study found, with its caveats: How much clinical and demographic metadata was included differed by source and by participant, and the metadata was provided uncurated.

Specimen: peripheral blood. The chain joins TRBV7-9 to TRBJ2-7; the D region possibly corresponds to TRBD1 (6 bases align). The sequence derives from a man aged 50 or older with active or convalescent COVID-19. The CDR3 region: CASSIGTPTYEQYF. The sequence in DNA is TGTGCCAGCAGCATAGGGACACCTACCTACGAGCAGTACTTC. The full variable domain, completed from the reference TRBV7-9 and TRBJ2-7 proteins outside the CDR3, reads DTGVSQNPRHKITKRGQNVTFRCDPISEHNRLYWYRQTLGQGPEFLTYFQNEAQLEKSRLLSDRFSAERPKGSFSTLEIQRTEQGDSAMYLCASSIGTPTYEQYFGPGTRLTVT.